This entry lists 22 T cell receptor beta chains sequenced from one sample in a study of shared clonotypes between healthy human individuals. Measured with immunoSEQ multiplex PCR; TCRdb has only the in-frame clones, and not every one. The data show some 1.5 million clones, more than 95% seen once. Sequenced: naive CD4+ T cells sorted from blood. Subset meaning: CD45RA+ positively selected. These receptors were collected from a man aged 30 to 45 in good health.

This clone has just one count. V is TRBV7-2 and J is TRBJ1-5; D not resolved. The CDR3 has 15 amino acids. V was cut by 3 bases and J by 4 bases, with 13 bases left in between. Germline values: CDR1 SGHTA, CDR2 FQGNSA. The CDR3 DNA sequence: TGTGCCAGCAGCTTCGGGTCCAGGAATAATCAGCCCCAGCATTTT. As protein: CASSFGSRNNQPQHF.

This clone came up once. This chain links TRBV18 with TRBJ2-2; 11 nucleotides match TRBD2. Trimming at V came to 1 base and at J to 2 bases, leaving 3 bases not matched to a gene. Germline V lookup: CDR1 KGHSH, CDR2 LQKENI. This CDR3 comprises 17 residues. DNA for the CDR3: TGTGCCAGCTCACCACGGGGACTAGCGGTAAACACCGGGGAGCTGTTTTTT. Residues: CASSPRGLAVNTGELFF.

The chain links TRBV30 to TRBJ2-2, with D possibly matching TRBD2 (5 bases). Looked up from germline, CDR1 is GTSNPN and CDR2 is SVGIG (reference sequence). V was shortened by 5 bases and J by 4 bases, with 14 bases between the two germline ends. The CDR3 runs to 14 residues. The CDR3 spells CAWGKALATGELFF. The CDR3 nucleotides are TGTGCCTGGGGAAAGGCGCTAGCCACCGGGGAGCTGTTTTTT.

The chain joins TRBV2 to TRBJ1-2, with D possibly TRBD1 on 6 matching bases. V was pared by 6 bases and J by 6 bases, with 14 bases between. The CDR3 is 13 residues long. Germline CDR1 SNHLY, CDR2 FYNNEI. CDR3 bases: TGTGCCAGCAGGGTCGGGACACCTCATGGCTACACCTTC. It specifies CASRVGTPHGYTF.

The chain uses TRBV5-4 and TRBJ2-7; 8 nucleotides line up with TRBD2. Germline loops: CDR1 SGHNT, CDR2 YYREEE (reference sequence). The CDR3 runs 14 residues. The V segment lost 1 base and the J segment 2 bases; nucleotides outside the gene matches: 2. The CDR3 protein is CASSLTGLAYEQYF. CDR3 DNA: TGTGCCAGCAGCTTGACGGGACTAGCCTACGAGCAGTACTTC.

The CDR3 reads CATSTDPRELFF. The CDR3 nucleotides are TGTGCCACCAGCACGGACCCGCGGGAGCTGTTTTTT. This sequence joins TRBV15 and TRBJ2-2; D ambiguous. The CDR3 is 12 residues long. CDR1 and CDR2 (germline): LNHNV, YYDKDF (reference sequence). V lost 4 bases and J 9 bases, leaving 9 bases between the germline ends.

This clone occurred once. The chain employs TRBV28 and TRBJ2-2; no clear D gene. In germline, CDR1 is MDHEN, CDR2 SYDVKM. Trimming left V 6 bases short and J 4 bases short, with 15 bases between. The CDR3 loop spans 15 amino acids. DNA of the CDR3: TGTGCCAGCAGGGATCGGACCTGGGGCACCGGGGAGCTGTTTTTT. Protein product: CASRDRTWGTGELFF.

The genes are TRBV28 and TRBJ1-2, with 7 bases aligning to TRBD1. The length of the CDR3 is 14 residues. Germline assignment: CDR1 MDHEN and CDR2 SYDVKM. The junction had 4 bases not matched to a gene; V was cut back by 2 bases and J by 4 bases. DNA for the CDR3: TGTGCCAGCAGTTTAGCCGACAGGGTCTATGGCTACACCTTC. Amino acid sequence: CASSLADRVYGYTF.

The chain combines TRBV25-1 with TRBJ2-3; 9 nucleotides match TRBD2. V trimming: 2 bases; J trimming: 6 bases; junction bases outside the gene matches: 6. The CDR3 extends over 15 amino acids. Per germline, CDR1 MGHDK and CDR2 SYGVNS. CDR3 bases: TGTGCCAGCAGTGAACTAGCGGGGAAGGGGGATACGCAGTATTTT. Protein: CASSELAGKGDTQYF.

V and J are TRBV5-1 and TRBJ2-3; D gene uncertain. Germline loops: CDR1 SGHRS, CDR2 YFSETQ. The CDR3 has 14 amino acids. V lost 6 bases, J lost 0 bases, and 11 bases lay in between. The CDR3 spells CASNLFTSTDTQYF. The CDR3 bases are TGCGCCAGCAATCTTTTTACTAGCACAGATACGCAGTATTTT.

This chain links TRBV29-1 with TRBJ2-3; TRBD2 might be the D (5 bases). Between the trimmed V and J ends, which lost 6 bases and 2 bases, there was a span of 15 bases. This CDR3 contains 14 residues. Germline V CDR1 and CDR2: SQVTM, ANQGSEA. The CDR3 DNA reads TGCAGCGTGCGGAAACTAGGATCCACAGATACGCAGTATTTT. Its translation: CSVRKLGSTDTQYF.

This rearrangement joins TRBV7-8 to TRBJ2-7; TRBD2 aligns across 8 bases. With 3 bases clipped from V and 2 bases from J, the junction kept 3 bases outside the gene matches. Germline assignment: CDR1 SGHVS and CDR2 FQNEAQ. The CDR3 has 14 residues. The CDR3, as DNA: TGTGCCAGCAGCTTGAGCGGGAGAACCTACGAGCAGTACTTC. Protein sequence: CASSLSGRTYEQYF.

The V call is TRBV19, the J call TRBJ2-3; no clear D. CDR1 and CDR2 from the germline V gene are LNHDA and SQIVND (reference sequence). This CDR3 region has 13 residues. Trimming stripped 11 bases from V and 1 base from J, with 13 bases between. CDR3 sequence: CASGFSGTDTQYF. The CDR3 nucleotides are TGTGCCTCGGGTTTCTCTGGCACAGATACGCAGTATTTT.

The chain couples TRBV27 to TRBJ1-1; maybe TRBD1 (6 bases). V lost 4 bases, J lost 2 bases, and 14 bases lay in between. Germline V gene lookup returns CDR1 MNHEY and CDR2 SMNVEV (reference sequence). The CDR3 has 15 residues. Here the CDR3 DNA reads TGTGCCAGCAGTTCTTCCACAGGGCCCAACACTGAAGCTTTCTTT. Protein product: CASSSSTGPNTEAFF.

The chain recombines TRBV9 with TRBJ2-2; D possibly matches TRBD1 or TRBD2 (5 bases each). The CDR3 covers 14 residues. Trimming cost V 3 bases and J 2 bases, with 8 bases left between them. Germline V CDR1 and CDR2: SGDLS, YYNGEE. In nucleotides, the CDR3 is TGTGCCAGCAGCGGGGGGTTTAACACCGGGGAGCTGTTTTTT. Its translation: CASSGGFNTGELFF.

The CDR3 reads CAISETIPGEQYF. For the CDR3, the DNA is TGTGCCATCAGTGAGACAATCCCGGGAGAGCAGTACTTC. This rearrangement joins TRBV10-3 to TRBJ2-7; D is possibly TRBD2 (5 bases). The CDR3 extends over 13 amino acids. The V gene's germline CDR1 is ENHRY and CDR2 SYGVKD. Trimming stripped 2 bases from V and 7 bases from J, with 12 bases between.

The CDR3 is CASSDSSLYNEQFF. The CDR3 DNA sequence: TGTGCCAGCAGCGACTCAAGCCTATACAATGAGCAGTTCTTC. The V gene is TRBV25-1, the J gene TRBJ2-1; the D is unclear. Germline CDR1 is MGHDK and CDR2 is SYGVNS. The CDR3 covers 14 residues. V was clipped by 6 bases and J by 4 bases, with 13 bases between them.

The chain employs TRBV18 and TRBJ2-7; D not certain. Germline V CDR1 and CDR2: KGHSH, LQKENI. The CDR3 consists of 12 residues. Trimming took off 6 bases at V and 2 bases at J, with 8 bases between the two ends. The CDR3 nucleotides are TGTGCCAGCTCGGAAGATCCCTACGAGCAGTACTTC. It yields the protein CASSEDPYEQYF.

The genes are TRBV11-2 and TRBJ2-7; 7 bases line up with TRBD2. Trimming took 1 base from V and 3 from J; bases not matched to a gene: 9. The CDR3 runs 16 residues. Germline values: CDR1 SGHAT, CDR2 FQNNGV. The CDR3 reads CASSLGGSRDNYEQYF. DNA for the CDR3: TGTGCCAGCAGCTTAGGCGGGAGCCGGGATAACTACGAGCAGTACTTC.

The CDR3 nucleotides are TGCGCCAGCAGCTTGGACCCTGGACAGCACACAGATACGCAGTATTTT. Its protein product is CASSLDPGQHTDTQYF. The rearrangement joins TRBV5-1 to TRBJ2-3, with D possibly being TRBD1 (6 bases). This CDR3 spans 16 amino acids. Trimming took 0 bases from V and 2 from J, leaving 13 bases between them. Germline V lookup: CDR1 SGHRS, CDR2 YFSETQ. Drawing the rest from reference TRBV5-1 and TRBJ2-3, the complete variable domain is KAGVTQTPRYLIKTRGQQVTLSCSPISGHRSVSWYQQTPGQGLQFLFEYFSETQRNKGNFPGRFSGRQFSNSRSEMNVSTLELGDSALYLCASSLDPGQHTDTQYFGPGTRLTVL.

This chain links TRBV28 with TRBJ1-5; D gene uncertain. Per the germline V gene, CDR1 is MDHEN and CDR2 is SYDVKM. The CDR3 loop spans 12 amino acids. Trimming cost V 5 bases and J 4 bases, with 6 bases left between them. CDR3 sequence (DNA): TGTGCCAGCAGTGCCTCAAATCAGCCCCAGCATTTT. Its translation is CASSASNQPQHF.

This clone was seen a handful of times. The V and J genes are TRBV19 and TRBJ2-1, with 10 bases lining up with TRBD2. CDR1 and CDR2 (germline): LNHDA, SQIVND (reference sequence). J was trimmed by 3 bases and V by 3 bases; bases with no gene match: 2. The CDR3 has 15 amino acids. The CDR3 reads CASSMSGRVYNEQFF. The CDR3 DNA reads as TGTGCCAGTAGTATGAGCGGGAGGGTCTACAATGAGCAGTTCTTC.